This T cell receptor beta chain is drawn from a study of blood T cell repertoires in COVID-19. Looking at the study overall: Sample material is recorded as cDNA or gDNA derived from T cells, B-cell-depleted T cells, or PBMCs.

Libraries were prepared by immunoSEQ multiplex PCR; TCRdb keeps only in-frame clonotypes and omits some of them. The sample consists of hundreds of thousands of clones, roughly four fifths of them appearing once. The receptor was derived from an elderly woman with acute or convalescent COVID-19. The sequencing input was peripheral blood.

CDR3 sequence (DNA): TGCGCCAGCAGCTTGGACCCAGGGGCCTCTGGAAACACCATATATTTT. It is translated as CASSLDPGASGNTIYF. This chain links TRBV5-1 with TRBJ1-3; perhaps TRBD1 as D (6 bases). The germline gives CDR1 SGHRS, CDR2 YFSETQ. The ends were cut back, 0 bases at V and 0 bases at J, with 10 bases in the middle. The length of the CDR3 is 16 residues.